This entry describes one T cell receptor beta chain. This sample was included in a study of shared T cell receptors in the human thymus. The CDR3 spans 14 residues. Germline CDR1 reads SGHRS; CDR2 reads YFSETQ. V was clipped by 2 bases and J by 4 bases, with 10 bases between them. The repertoire was sequenced with immunoSEQ multiplex PCR; TCRdb's copy has only in-frame clones and lacks some. The profile shows roughly 410,000 clones, more than 85% of them singletons. The material sequenced was thymocytes. The clonotype originates from a human donor. This chain connects TRBV5-1 to TRBJ2-1, with a weak D call TRBD2 (6 bases). The CDR3: CASSFGLLYNEQFF. The DNA of the CDR3 is TGCGCCAGCAGCTTTGGACTATTATACAATGAGCAGTTCTTC.